These T cell receptor beta chains were read from a single sample in a study of cytomegalovirus exposure and HLA in healthy donors. Only in-frame clones appear in the TCRdb table, and some are missing; sequencing was by immunoSEQ multiplex PCR. The repertoire has around 140,000 clones, about 87% of them found once; the top ten carry roughly 4.3%. The specimen sequenced was PBMCs. These receptors all come from a man aged 18-30 years in good health and CMV-seropositive. The CDR3 runs from the conserved cysteine through the conserved F or W. The order of the fields is J gene, clone size, D gene, V gene, CDR3 length, CDR3 protein, CDR3 DNA. The D gene is left open where the match is weak. A row's size may be missing; if present it is once, few, many or a size class.

TRBJ1-1 | . | . | TRBV4-1 | 15 | CASSLGGTMNTEAFF | TGCGCCAGCAGCCTGGGGGGAACTATGAACACTGAAGCTTTCTTT
TRBJ2-1 | . | . | TRBV28 | 17 | CASSSPQGLTNYNEQFF | TGTGCCAGCAGTTCCCCCCAGGGGCTCACGAATTACAATGAGCAGTTCTTC
TRBJ2-7 | . | . | TRBV6-6 | 15 | CASRKGHSSSYEQYF | TGTGCCAGCAGAAAAGGACATTCCAGCTCCTACGAGCAGTACTTC
TRBJ1-2 | . | . | TRBV25-1 | 13 | CASRLDLGDITTF | TGTGCCAGCAGATTAGACCTTGGGGACATCACAACCTTC
TRBJ2-7 | . | . | TRBV18 | 12 | CASSPATGEQYF | TGTGCCAGCTCACCAGCCACCGGCGAGCAGTACTTC
TRBJ1-2 | . | . | TRBV6-6 | 13 | CASSYPGSQGVTF | TGTGCCAGCAGTTACCCCGGGAGCCAGGGTGTCACCTTC
TRBJ1-2 | . | . | TRBV29-1 | 13 | CSVEEGSHYGYTF | TGCAGCGTTGAGGAGGGCTCGCACTATGGCTACACCTTC
TRBJ1-5 | . | . | TRBV4-1 | 13 | CASSHTGFQPQHF | TGCGCCAGCAGCCATACAGGGTTTCAGCCCCAGCATTTT
TRBJ1-1 | . | . | TRBV29-1 | 13 | CSVDTGQNTEAFF | TGCAGCGTTGACACTGGTCAGAACACTGAAGCTTTCTTT
TRBJ2-1 | . | TRBD1 | TRBV7-9 | 15 | CAGQTGTGSYNEQFF | TGTGCCGGACAAACCGGGACAGGTTCCTACAATGAGCAGTTCTTC
TRBJ1-2 | . | TRBD1 | TRBV28 | 15 | CASSPGAGGFYGYTF | TGTGCCAGCAGTCCCGGGGCAGGGGGCTTCTATGGCTACACCTTC
TRBJ1-1 | . | . | TRBV27 | 12 | CATLGGWGEAFF | TGTGCCACCTTAGGAGGATGGGGTGAAGCTTTCTTT
TRBJ1-6 | . | . | TRBV6-5 | 15 | CASSSPFGVNSPLHF | TGTGCCAGCAGTTCCCCGTTTGGAGTCAATTCACCCCTCCACTTT
TRBJ2-3 | . | TRBD2 | TRBV5-1 | 16 | CASSLVSGRATDTQYF | TGCGCCAGCAGCTTGGTGAGCGGGAGAGCCACAGATACGCAGTATTTT
TRBJ2-3 | . | TRBD2 | TRBV5-1 | 16 | CASSLVVAGRADTQYF | TGCGCCAGCAGCTTGGTAGTAGCGGGAAGGGCAGATACGCAGTATTTT
TRBJ1-1 | . | . | TRBV9 | 14 | CASSVLGVNTEAFF | TGTGCCAGCAGCGTATTAGGGGTTAACACTGAAGCTTTCTTT
TRBJ2-6 | once | TRBD1 | TRBV5-1 | 21 | CASSLLGQANSPPSGANVLTF | TGCGCCAGCAGCCTTCTAGGACAGGCGAACTCTCCTCCCTCTGGGGCCAACGTCCTGACTTTC
TRBJ1-1 | . | . | TRBV28 | 13 | CASSLLSRGEAFF | TGTGCCAGCAGTTTACTGTCTCGGGGTGAAGCTTTCTTT
TRBJ2-7 | . | TRBD1 | TRBV5-1 | 15 | CASSPPGQGAYEQYF | TGCGCCAGCAGCCCCCCGGGACAGGGGGCCTACGAGCAGTACTTC
TRBJ2-3 | . | . | TRBV6-5 | 13 | CASTGQNTDTQYF | TGTGCCAGCACCGGACAGAACACAGATACGCAGTATTTT
TRBJ2-2 | . | . | TRBV7-7 | 13 | CASSEQGAGELFF | TGTGCTAGCAGCGAACAGGGAGCCGGGGAGCTGTTTTTT
TRBJ2-2 | . | . | TRBV5-1 | 14 | CASSLAQSTGELFF | TGCGCCAGCAGCTTGGCACAGTCGACCGGGGAGCTGTTTTTT
TRBJ2-3 | . | TRBD2 | TRBV30 | 15 | CAWSVGLADTDTQYF | TGTGCCTGGAGTGTAGGACTAGCGGACACAGATACGCAGTATTTT
TRBJ1-1 | . | TRBD1 | TRBV30 | 13 | CAWTLRTGGKAFF | TGTGCCTGGACCCTTAGGACAGGGGGAAAAGCTTTCTTT
TRBJ1-4 | . | TRBD1 | TRBV25-1 | 17 | CASGERRDREPNEKLFF | TGTGCCAGCGGCGAACGCCGGGACAGGGAACCTAATGAAAAACTGTTTTTT
TRBJ2-3 | . | TRBD1 | TRBV11-2 | 15 | CASRGAGQGTDTQYF | TGTGCCAGCAGAGGAGCGGGACAGGGGACAGATACGCAGTATTTT
TRBJ1-2 | . | . | TRBV7-6 | 13 | CASSLGTGGGYTF | TGTGCCAGCAGCTTAGGCACGGGGGGAGGCTACACCTTC
TRBJ2-7 | . | TRBD2 | TRBV9 | 14 | CASSPWTSAYEQYF | TGTGCCAGCAGCCCATGGACTAGCGCCTACGAGCAGTACTTC
TRBJ1-2 | . | . | TRBV10-1 | 12 | CASSDPGGGYTF | TGCGCCAGCAGTGACCCAGGTGGTGGCTACACCTTC
TRBJ2-7 | . | TRBD1 | TRBV5-1 | 16 | CASSRGQSGTYYEQYF | TGCGCCAGCAGCAGGGGGCAGAGCGGAACTTACTACGAGCAGTACTTC
TRBJ1-1 | . | . | TRBV25-1 | 13 | CASSEQSDTEAFF | TGTGCCAGCAGTGAACAGTCAGACACTGAAGCTTTCTTT
TRBJ2-5 | . | TRBD2 | TRBV7-7 | 14 | CASSPGLAEETQYF | TGTGCCAGCAGCCCCGGACTAGCGGAAGAGACCCAGTACTTC
TRBJ1-1 | . | . | TRBV20-1 | 11 | CSAREATEAFF | TGCAGTGCGAGGGAGGCCACTGAAGCTTTCTTT
TRBJ2-7 | . | TRBD1 | TRBV15 | 14 | CATSKAGGPYEQYF | TGTGCCACCAGCAAGGCAGGGGGCCCCTACGAGCAGTACTTC
TRBJ2-1 | . | TRBD1 | TRBV9 | 15 | CASSGGQAAYNEQFF | TGTGCCAGCAGCGGAGGACAGGCCGCCTACAATGAGCAGTTCTTC
TRBJ2-5 | . | TRBD1 | TRBV5-1 | 16 | CASSLQGVARAETQYF | TGCGCCAGCAGCTTGCAGGGGGTGGCGAGGGCAGAGACCCAGTACTTC
TRBJ2-1 | . | . | TRBV7-9 | 16 | CASSFPGHGGWDEQFF | TGTGCCAGCAGCTTCCCCGGACACGGGGGATGGGATGAGCAGTTCTTC